This TCR beta chain was observed in a study of T cells in Graves' hyperthyroidism and ophthalmopathy. Ophthalmopathy cases met thresholds of Clinical Activity Score at least 3, NOSPECS grade at least 4 and duration under 3 months. The CDR3 consists of 17 residues. Trimming pared 3 bases from V and 0 bases from J, leaving 17 bases between. RNA transcripts served as the template for amplifying TCR beta CDR3 regions. The HTBI set primed first-round TCR CDR3 RT-PCR. In TCRdb, the multiplex PCR reads were re-called with MiXCR into one record per CDR3 protein. In the table there are fewer than 250,000 distinct CDR3 sequences, more than 20% of which are singletons. This clonotype occurred many times.

The receptor was derived from a woman aged 40 to 55 with Graves' ophthalmopathy. The material sequenced was blood. The chain uses TRBV12-3 or TRBV12-4 and TRBJ1-1; D may be TRBD1 (6 bases). In nucleotides, the CDR3 is TGTGCCAGCAGTTTGGCAGGGGTTGGACCCATGAACACTGAAGCTTTCTTT. This encodes CASSLAGVGPMNTEAFF.